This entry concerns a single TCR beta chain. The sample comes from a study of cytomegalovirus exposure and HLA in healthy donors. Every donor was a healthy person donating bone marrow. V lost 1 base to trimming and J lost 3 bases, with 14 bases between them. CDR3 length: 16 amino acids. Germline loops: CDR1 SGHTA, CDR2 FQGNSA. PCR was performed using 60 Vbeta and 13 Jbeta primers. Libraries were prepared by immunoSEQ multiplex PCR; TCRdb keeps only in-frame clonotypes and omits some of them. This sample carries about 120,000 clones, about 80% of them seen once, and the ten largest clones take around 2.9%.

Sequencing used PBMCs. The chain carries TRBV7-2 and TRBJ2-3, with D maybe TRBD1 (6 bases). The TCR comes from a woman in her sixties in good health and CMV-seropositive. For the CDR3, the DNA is TGTGCCAGCAGCTTAGACGAACCGGGACAAACAGATACGCAGTATTTT. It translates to CASSLDEPGQTDTQYF.